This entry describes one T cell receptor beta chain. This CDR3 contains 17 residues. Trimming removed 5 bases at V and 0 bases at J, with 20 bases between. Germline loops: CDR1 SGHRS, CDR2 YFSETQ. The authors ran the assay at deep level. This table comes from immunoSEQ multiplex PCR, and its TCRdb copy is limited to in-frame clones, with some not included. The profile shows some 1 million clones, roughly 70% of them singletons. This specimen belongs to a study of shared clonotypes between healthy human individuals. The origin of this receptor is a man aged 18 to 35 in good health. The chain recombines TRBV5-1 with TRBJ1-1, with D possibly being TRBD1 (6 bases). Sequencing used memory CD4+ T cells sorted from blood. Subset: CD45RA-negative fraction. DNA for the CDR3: TGCGCCAGCAGATATGGCGGGGGCGTTCGAATGAACACTGAAGCTTTCTTT. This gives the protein CASRYGGGVRMNTEAFF.